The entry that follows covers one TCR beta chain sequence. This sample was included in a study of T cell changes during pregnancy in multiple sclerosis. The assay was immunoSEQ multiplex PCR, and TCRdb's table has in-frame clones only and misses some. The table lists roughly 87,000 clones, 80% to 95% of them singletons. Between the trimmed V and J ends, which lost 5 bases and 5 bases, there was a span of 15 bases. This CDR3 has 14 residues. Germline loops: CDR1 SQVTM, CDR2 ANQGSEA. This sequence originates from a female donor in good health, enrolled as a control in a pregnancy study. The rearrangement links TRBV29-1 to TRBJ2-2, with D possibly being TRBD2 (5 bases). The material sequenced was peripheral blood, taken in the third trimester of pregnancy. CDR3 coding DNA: TGCAGCGTTCGGCCCGGGATCGGTACCGGGGAGCTGTTTTTT. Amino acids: CSVRPGIGTGELFF.